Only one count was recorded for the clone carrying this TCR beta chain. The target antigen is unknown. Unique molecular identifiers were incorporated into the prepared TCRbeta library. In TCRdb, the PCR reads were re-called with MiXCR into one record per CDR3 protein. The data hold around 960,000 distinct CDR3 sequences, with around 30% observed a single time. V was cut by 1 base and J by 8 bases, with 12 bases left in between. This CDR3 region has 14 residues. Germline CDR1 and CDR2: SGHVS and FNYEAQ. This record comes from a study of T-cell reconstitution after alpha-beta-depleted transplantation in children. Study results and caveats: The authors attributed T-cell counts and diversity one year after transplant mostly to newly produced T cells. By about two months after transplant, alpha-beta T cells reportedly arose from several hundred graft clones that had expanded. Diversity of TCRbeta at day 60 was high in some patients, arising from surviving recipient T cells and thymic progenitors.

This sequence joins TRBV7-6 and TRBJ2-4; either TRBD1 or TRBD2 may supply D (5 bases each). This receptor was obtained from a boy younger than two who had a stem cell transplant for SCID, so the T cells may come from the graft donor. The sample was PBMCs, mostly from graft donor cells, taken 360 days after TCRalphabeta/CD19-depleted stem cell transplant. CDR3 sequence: CASSLGGAGDIQYF. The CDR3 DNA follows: TGTGCCAGCAGCTTAGGAGGGGCCGGAGACATTCAGTACTTC.